The next 6 T cell receptor beta chains were all read from a single sample in a study of T cell responses to AZD1222 COVID-19 vaccine. Generated by immunoSEQ multiplex PCR, the TCRdb table keeps only in-frame clones and is missing some. The sample contains under 150,000 clones, over 75% of which appear only once. This material consisted of peripheral blood, taken on day 0 of MenACWY control vaccination. The receptors stem from an adult in good health.

The genes are TRBV28 and TRBJ1-2, with D perhaps TRBD1 (5 bases). The germline CDR1 and CDR2 sequences are MDHEN and SYDVKM. Trimming removed 3 bases at V and 4 bases at J, with 15 bases between. This CDR3 region has 15 residues. CDR3 coding DNA: TGTGCCAGCAGTTTTAGGCCTCAGGGAGCCTATGGCTACACCTTC. Encoded protein: CASSFRPQGAYGYTF.

V is TRBV24-1 and J is TRBJ2-3; D ambiguous. This CDR3 is 13 amino acids long. V lost 1 base to trimming and J lost 4 bases, with 5 bases between them. CDR1 and CDR2 (germline): KGHDR, SFDVKD. The CDR3 is CATSDFIADTQYF. The CDR3 DNA reads as TGTGCCACCAGTGATTTTATTGCAGATACGCAGTATTTT.

This clone was seen once. The gene calls are TRBV6-5 and TRBJ1-1; D ambiguous. Trimming removed 6 bases at V and 10 bases at J, with 12 bases between. Germline CDR1 and CDR2: MNHEY and SVGAGI. There are 11 residues in the CDR3. In DNA, the CDR3 is TGTGCCAGCAGCCAACACCGACGAGCTTTCTTT. Protein product: CASSQHRRAFF.

The chain links TRBV5-1 to TRBJ2-3; D unresolved. Germline CDR1 is SGHRS and CDR2 is YFSETQ. There are 16 residues in the CDR3. Between the trimmed V and J ends, which lost 0 bases and 4 bases, there was a span of 15 bases. The CDR3 DNA reads as TGCGCCAGCAGCTTGGGCTTGGGGATGAGCTCAGATACGCAGTATTTT. Residues: CASSLGLGMSSDTQYF.

The chain employs TRBV7-2 and TRBJ1-5; D remains unclear. CDR1 SGHTA and CDR2 FQGNSA come from the germline V gene. V dropped 1 base and J dropped 4 bases, with 2 bases sitting between them. The CDR3 length is 12 residues. CDR3 protein: CASSLGNQPQHF. The CDR3 DNA sequence: TGTGCCAGCAGCTTAGGTAATCAGCCCCAGCATTTT.

The genes are TRBV7-2 and TRBJ1-1; the D is unclear. Germline lookup yields CDR1 SGHTA and CDR2 FQGNSA. CDR3 length: 16 residues. V lost 3 bases, J lost 1 base, and 15 bases lay in between. CDR3 loop: CASSLIGVWGNTEAFF. CDR3 DNA: TGTGCCAGCAGCTTGATAGGCGTTTGGGGGAACACTGAAGCTTTCTTT.